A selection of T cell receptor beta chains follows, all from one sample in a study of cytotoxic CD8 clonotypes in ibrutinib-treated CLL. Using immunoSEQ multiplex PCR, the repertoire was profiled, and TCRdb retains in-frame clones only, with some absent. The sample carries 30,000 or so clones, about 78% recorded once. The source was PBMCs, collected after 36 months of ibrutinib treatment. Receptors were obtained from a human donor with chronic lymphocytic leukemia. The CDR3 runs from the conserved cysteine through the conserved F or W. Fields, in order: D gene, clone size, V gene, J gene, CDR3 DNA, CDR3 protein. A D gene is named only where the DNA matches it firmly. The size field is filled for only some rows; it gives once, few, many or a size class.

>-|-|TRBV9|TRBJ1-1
TGTGCCAGCAGCGCGGGCCCATCGAACACTGAAGCTTTCTTT
CASSAGPSNTEAFF
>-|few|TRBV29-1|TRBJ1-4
TGCAGCGGTCAGGGTGCAACTAATGAAAAACTGTTTTTT
CSGQGATNEKLFF
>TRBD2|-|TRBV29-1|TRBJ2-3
TGCAGCGTTGAAGATCTCGGGGGGATAGAGTTCGCAGATACGCAGTATTTT
CSVEDLGGIEFADTQYF
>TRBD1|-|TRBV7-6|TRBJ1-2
TGTGCCAGCAGCTTAGAGGCCGGGACAGGGGAAGGCTACACCTTC
CASSLEAGTGEGYTF
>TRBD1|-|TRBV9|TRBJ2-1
TGTGCCAGCAGCTTGGGGACAGGGTTCTACAATGAGCAGTTCTTC
CASSLGTGFYNEQFF
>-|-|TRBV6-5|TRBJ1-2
TGTGCTACCCGACGGGAGATTGTGGGCTACACCTTC
CATRREIVGYTF
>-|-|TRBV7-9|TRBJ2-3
TGTGCCAGCAGCTTTGGGACTAGCACAGATACGCAGTATTTT
CASSFGTSTDTQYF
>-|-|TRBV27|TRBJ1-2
TGTGCCAGCAGTCCGGACTTACTCAGTACTAACTATGGCTACACCTTC
CASSPDLLSTNYGYTF
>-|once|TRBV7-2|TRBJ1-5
TGTGCCAGCTCCCCCGGGGCACATAGCAATCAGCCCCAGCATTTT
CASSPGAHSNQPQHF
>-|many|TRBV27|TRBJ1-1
TGTGCCAGCAGTTTAACACGAGTCACTGAAGCTTTCTTT
CASSLTRVTEAFF
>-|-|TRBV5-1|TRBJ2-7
TGCGCCAGCAGCTTGAAGGGGAACGAGCAGTACTTC
CASSLKGNEQYF
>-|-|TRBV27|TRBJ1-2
TGTGCCAGCAGTTTGAAGTGGTCCTATGGCTACACCTTC
CASSLKWSYGYTF